This TCR beta chain is from a study of T cells in Graves' hyperthyroidism and ophthalmopathy. Overall study findings and caveats: Also found in blood were most expanded thyroid clonotypes above 0.001.

There were TCR beta CDR3 regions amplified from RNA transcripts. Researchers ran a first-round RT-PCR on the TCR CDR3 using the HTBI primer set. TCRdb recomputed calls from the multiplex PCR reads with MiXCR, one row per CDR3 protein. The sample holds hundreds of thousands of distinct CDR3 sequences, about a sixth seen once. This CDR3 region has 15 residues. The germline V gene encodes CDR1 GTSNPN and CDR2 SVGIG (reference sequence). V shed 4 bases and J shed 2 bases, with 15 bases lying between them. This clonotype was observed at least ten times. Its antigen is unknown. Sequenced: blood. V usage is TRBV30 and J usage is TRBJ2-1; the D gene is possibly TRBD1 (5 bases). The receptor was isolated from a woman aged 18-29 years with Graves' ophthalmopathy. The CDR3 region is CAWNRGPTPYNEQFF. CDR3 sequence (DNA): TGTGCCTGGAATAGGGGCCCAACCCCCTACAATGAGCAGTTCTTC. The full variable domain, in which reference TRBV30 and TRBJ2-1 provide the parts outside the CDR3, is SQTIHQWPATLVQPVGSPLSLECTVEGTSNPNLYWYRQAAGRGLQLLFYSVGIGQISSEVPQNLSASRPQDRQFILSSKKLLLSDSGFYLCAWNRGPTPYNEQFFGPGTRLTVL.